This TCR beta chain was obtained from a study of blood T cell repertoires in COVID-19. Study as a whole: Samples representing acute and convalescent COVID-19 were sourced from the United States, Italy and Spain.

Original methodology: Reference gene primer amplification gave estimated nucleated cell counts. Some clones are missing from TCRdb's copy, which holds only in-frame ones; the method was immunoSEQ multiplex PCR. V, J and clone size derive from that table, while D and trimming were established from the DNA sequence. Among over 95,000 clones listed, 75% to 90% were seen once. The CDR3 is 14 residues long. Germline trimming cut 5 bases from V and 5 bases from J; bases unmatched to any gene: 5. Germline CDR1 and CDR2: SGHVS and FQNEAQ. Sequenced input: peripheral blood. The gene calls are TRBV7-8 and TRBJ1-4, with 7 bases matching TRBD1. The TCR was taken from a woman aged 40 to 50 with acute or convalescent COVID-19. The DNA for the CDR3 is TGTGCCAGCAGCATTGGACAGGCGAATGAAAAACTGTTTTTT. Translating gives CASSIGQANEKLFF.